This T cell receptor beta chain is from a study of T cell responses to AZD1222 COVID-19 vaccine. With respect to this clone: Its antigen is undetermined.

The assay was immunoSEQ multiplex PCR, and TCRdb's table has in-frame clones only and misses some. Of about 150,000 clones in the sample, around 90% were seen once. Study-level points and caveats: There were mostly white British donors and more females than males, and clonal diversity was possibly underestimated. Reportedly, nearly half of unique spike TCRs recognized epitopes outside B.1.351/B.1.1.7 mutations.

The CDR3 length is 15 residues. CDR1 and CDR2 (germline): ENHRY, SYGVKD. Trimming shortened V by 6 bases and J by 1 base, and 13 bases separated the two germline ends. The input for sequencing was peripheral blood, taken on day 0 of AZD1222 vaccination. The genes are TRBV10-3 and TRBJ1-5; D perhaps matches TRBD1 (5 bases). The TCR was taken from an adult in good health. CDR3 residues: CAIRPGLESNQPQHF. The CDR3, as DNA: TGTGCCATCAGGCCGGGGCTCGAGAGCAATCAGCCCCAGCATTTT.